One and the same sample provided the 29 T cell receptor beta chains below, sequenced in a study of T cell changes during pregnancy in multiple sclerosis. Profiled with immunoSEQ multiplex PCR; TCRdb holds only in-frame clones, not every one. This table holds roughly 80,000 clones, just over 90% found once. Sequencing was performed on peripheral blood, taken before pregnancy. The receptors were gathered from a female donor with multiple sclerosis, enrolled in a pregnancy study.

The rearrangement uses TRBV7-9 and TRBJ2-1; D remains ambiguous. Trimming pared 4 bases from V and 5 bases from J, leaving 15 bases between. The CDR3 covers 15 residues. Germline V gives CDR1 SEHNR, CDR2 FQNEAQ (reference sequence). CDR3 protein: CASSSSPLEDNEQFF. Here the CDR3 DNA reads TGTGCCAGCAGCTCCTCCCCCCTAGAAGACAATGAGCAGTTCTTC.

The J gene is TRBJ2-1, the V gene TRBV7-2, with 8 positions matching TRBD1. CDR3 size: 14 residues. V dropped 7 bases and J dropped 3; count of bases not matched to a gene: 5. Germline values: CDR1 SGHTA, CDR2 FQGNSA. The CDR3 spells CASNPGGLYNEQFF. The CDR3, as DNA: TGTGCCAGCAACCCAGGGGGCCTCTACAATGAGCAGTTCTTC.

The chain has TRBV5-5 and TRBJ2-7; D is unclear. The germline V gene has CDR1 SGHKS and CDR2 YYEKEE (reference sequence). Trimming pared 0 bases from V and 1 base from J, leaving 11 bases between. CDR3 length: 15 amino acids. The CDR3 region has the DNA TGTGCCAGCAGCTTGGACCCGGGTTATTCCTACGAGCAGTACTTC. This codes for CASSLDPGYSYEQYF.

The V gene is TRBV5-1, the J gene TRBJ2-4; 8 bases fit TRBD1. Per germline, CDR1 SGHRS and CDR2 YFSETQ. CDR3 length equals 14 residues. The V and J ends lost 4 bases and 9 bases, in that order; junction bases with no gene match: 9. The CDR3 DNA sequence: TGCGCCAGCAGCCCCGGACAGGGATTTGGCATTCAGTACTTC. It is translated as CASSPGQGFGIQYF.

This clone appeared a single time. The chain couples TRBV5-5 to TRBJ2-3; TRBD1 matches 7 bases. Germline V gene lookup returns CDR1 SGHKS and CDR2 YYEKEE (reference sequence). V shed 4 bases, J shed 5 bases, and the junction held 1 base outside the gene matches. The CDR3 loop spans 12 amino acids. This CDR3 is CASSPGGDTQYF. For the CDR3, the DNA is TGTGCCAGCAGCCCAGGGGGAGATACGCAGTATTTT.

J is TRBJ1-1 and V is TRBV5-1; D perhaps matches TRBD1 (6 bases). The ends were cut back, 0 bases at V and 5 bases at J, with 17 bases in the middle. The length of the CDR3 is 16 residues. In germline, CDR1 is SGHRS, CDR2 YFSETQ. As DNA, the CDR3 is TGCGCCAGCAGCTTGGGGTGGCGGGGGGCAGGGACTGAAGCTTTCTTT. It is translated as CASSLGWRGAGTEAFF.

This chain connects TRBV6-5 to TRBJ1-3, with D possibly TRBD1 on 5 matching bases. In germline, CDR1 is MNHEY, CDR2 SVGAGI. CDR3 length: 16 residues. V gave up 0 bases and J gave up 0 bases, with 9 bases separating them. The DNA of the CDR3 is TGTGCCAGCAGTTACTCGGGACTGTTCTCTGGAAACACCATATATTTT. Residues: CASSYSGLFSGNTIYF.

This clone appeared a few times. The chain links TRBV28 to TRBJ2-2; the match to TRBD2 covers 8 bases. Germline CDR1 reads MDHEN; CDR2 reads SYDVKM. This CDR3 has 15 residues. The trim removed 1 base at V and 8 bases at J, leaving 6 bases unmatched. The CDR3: CASSLSGLATGELFF. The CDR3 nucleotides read TGTGCCAGCAGTTTATCAGGACTAGCCACGGGGGAGCTGTTTTTT.

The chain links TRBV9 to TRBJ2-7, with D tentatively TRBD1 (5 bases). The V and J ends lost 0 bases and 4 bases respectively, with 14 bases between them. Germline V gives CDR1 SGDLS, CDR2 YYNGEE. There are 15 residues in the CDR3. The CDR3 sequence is CASSVGQGASYEQYF. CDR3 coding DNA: TGTGCCAGCAGCGTAGGTCAGGGTGCCTCTTACGAGCAGTACTTC.

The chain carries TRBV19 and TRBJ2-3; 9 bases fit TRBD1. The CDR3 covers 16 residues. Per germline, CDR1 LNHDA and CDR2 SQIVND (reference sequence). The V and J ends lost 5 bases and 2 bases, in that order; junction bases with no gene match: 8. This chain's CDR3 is CASSPRDRVITDTQYF. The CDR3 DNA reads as TGTGCCAGTAGTCCTCGGGACAGGGTGATCACAGATACGCAGTATTTT.

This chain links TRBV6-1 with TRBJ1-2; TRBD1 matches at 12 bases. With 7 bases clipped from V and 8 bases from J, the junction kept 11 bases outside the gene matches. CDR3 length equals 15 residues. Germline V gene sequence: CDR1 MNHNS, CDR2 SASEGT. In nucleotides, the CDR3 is TGTGCCAGCAACAGAAAGGGACAGGGGGCGATCGGCTACACCTTC. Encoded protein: CASNRKGQGAIGYTF.

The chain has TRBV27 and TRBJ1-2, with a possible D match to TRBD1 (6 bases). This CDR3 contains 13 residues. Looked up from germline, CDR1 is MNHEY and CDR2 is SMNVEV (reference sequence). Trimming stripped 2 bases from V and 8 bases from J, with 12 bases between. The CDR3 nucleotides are TGTGCCAGCAGTTTACTGGGGGCGCAGGGCTACACCTTC. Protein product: CASSLLGAQGYTF.

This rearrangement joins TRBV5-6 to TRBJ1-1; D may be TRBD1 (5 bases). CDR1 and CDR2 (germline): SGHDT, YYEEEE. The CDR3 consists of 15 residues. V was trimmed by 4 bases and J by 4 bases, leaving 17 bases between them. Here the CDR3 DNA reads TGTGCCAGCAGCCCCCCCCCGGGGCGGGGCACTGAAGCTTTCTTT. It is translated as CASSPPPGRGTEAFF.

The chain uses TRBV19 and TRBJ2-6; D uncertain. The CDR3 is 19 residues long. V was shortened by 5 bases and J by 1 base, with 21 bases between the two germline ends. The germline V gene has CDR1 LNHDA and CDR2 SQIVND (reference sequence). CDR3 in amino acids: CASSSRVLLRLSGANVLTF. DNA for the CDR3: TGTGCCAGTAGTTCCCGGGTCCTACTGCGACTTTCTGGGGCCAACGTCCTGACTTTC.

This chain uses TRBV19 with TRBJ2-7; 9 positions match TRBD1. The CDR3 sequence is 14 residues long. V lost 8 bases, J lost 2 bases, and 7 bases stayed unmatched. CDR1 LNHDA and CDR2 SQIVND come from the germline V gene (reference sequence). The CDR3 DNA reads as TGTGCCAGTCAAACCGGGACAGGGCCCTACGAGCAGTACTTC. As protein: CASQTGTGPYEQYF.

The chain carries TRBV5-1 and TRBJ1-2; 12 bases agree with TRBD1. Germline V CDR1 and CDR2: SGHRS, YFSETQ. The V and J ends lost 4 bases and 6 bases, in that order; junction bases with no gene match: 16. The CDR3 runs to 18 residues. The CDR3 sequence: CASSPSPGQGALLHGYTF. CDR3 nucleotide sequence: TGCGCCAGCAGCCCCTCACCGGGACAGGGGGCCCTACTGCATGGCTACACCTTC.

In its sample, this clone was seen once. This chain's CDR3 is CASGGGVFEAFF. The CDR3 coding sequence is TGTGCCAGCGGTGGGGGCGTCTTTGAAGCTTTCTTT. The chain joins TRBV28 to TRBJ1-1; weak D call: TRBD1 (6 bases). The CDR3 runs to 12 residues. Germline-derived CDR1 and CDR2 are MDHEN and SYDVKM. Trimming left V 8 bases short and J 7 bases short, with 14 bases between.

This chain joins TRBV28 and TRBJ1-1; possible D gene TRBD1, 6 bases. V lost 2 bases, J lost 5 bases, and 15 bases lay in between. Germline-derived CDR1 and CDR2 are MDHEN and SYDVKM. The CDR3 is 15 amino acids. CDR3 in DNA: TGTGCCAGCAGTTTAACGTCTGGGGGCGGGACTGAAGCTTTCTTT. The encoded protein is CASSLTSGGGTEAFF.

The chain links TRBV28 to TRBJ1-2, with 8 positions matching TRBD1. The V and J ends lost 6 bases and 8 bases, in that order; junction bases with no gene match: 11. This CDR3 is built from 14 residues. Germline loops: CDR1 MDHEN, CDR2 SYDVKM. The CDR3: CASRSSGQEYGYTF. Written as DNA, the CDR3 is TGTGCCAGCAGGTCCTCGGGACAGGAGTACGGCTACACCTTC.

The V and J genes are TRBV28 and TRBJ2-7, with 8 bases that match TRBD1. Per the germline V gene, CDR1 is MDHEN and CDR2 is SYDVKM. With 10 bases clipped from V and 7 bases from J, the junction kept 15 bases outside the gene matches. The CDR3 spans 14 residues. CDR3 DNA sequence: TGTGCCACCCGCCTCAGGGGGCCTTGGGGAGAGCAGTACTTC. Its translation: CATRLRGPWGEQYF. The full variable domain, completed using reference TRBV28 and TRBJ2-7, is DVKVTQSSRYLVKRTGEKVFLECVQDMDHENMFWYRQDPGLGLRLIYFSYDVKMKEKGDIPEGYSVSREKKERFSLILESASTNQTSMYLCATRLRGPWGEQYFGPGTRLTVT.

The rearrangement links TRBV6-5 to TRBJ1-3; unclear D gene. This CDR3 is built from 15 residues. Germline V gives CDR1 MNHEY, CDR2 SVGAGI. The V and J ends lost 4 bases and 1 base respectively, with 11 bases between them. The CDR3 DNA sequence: TGTGCCAGCAGTTTACGTCGAGGATCTGGAAACACCATATATTTT. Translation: CASSLRRGSGNTIYF.

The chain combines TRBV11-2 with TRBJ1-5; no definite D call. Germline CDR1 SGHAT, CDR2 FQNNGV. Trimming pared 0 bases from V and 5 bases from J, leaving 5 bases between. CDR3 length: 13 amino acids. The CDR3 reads CASSLDPDQPQHF. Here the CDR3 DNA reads TGTGCCAGCAGCTTAGATCCCGATCAGCCCCAGCATTTT. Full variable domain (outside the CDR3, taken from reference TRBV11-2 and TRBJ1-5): EAGVAQSPRYKIIEKRQSVAFWCNPISGHATLYWYQQILGQGPKLLIQFQNNGVVDDSQLPKDRFSAERLKGVDSTLKIQPAKLEDSAVYLCASSLDPDQPQHFGDGTRLSIL.

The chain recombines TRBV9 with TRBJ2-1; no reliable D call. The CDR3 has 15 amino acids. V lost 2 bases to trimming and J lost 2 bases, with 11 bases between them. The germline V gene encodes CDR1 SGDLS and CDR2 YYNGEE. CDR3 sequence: CASSVAPDPYNEQFF. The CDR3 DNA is TGTGCCAGCAGCGTGGCCCCAGATCCCTACAATGAGCAGTTCTTC.

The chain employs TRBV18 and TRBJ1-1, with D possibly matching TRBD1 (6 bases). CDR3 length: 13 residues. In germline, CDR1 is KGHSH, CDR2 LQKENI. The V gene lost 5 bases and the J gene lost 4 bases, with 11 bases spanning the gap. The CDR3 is CASSSGQLTEAFF. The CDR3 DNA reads TGTGCCAGCTCATCCGGACAGCTCACTGAAGCTTTCTTT.

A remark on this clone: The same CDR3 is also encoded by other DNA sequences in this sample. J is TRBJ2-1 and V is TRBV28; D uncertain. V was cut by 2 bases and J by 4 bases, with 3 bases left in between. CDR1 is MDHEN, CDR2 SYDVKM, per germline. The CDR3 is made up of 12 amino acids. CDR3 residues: CASSLLYNEQFF. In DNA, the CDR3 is TGTGCCAGCAGTTTACTGTACAATGAGCAGTTCTTC. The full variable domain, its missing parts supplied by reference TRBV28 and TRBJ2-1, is DVKVTQSSRYLVKRTGEKVFLECVQDMDHENMFWYRQDPGLGLRLIYFSYDVKMKEKGDIPEGYSVSREKKERFSLILESASTNQTSMYLCASSLLYNEQFFGPGTRLTVL.

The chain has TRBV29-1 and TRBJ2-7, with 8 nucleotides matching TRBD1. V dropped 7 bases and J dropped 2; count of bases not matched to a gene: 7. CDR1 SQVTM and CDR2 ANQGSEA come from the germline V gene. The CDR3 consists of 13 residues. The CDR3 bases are TGCAGCGCTCGGACAGGGCTTGCCTACGAGCAGTACTTC. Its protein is CSARTGLAYEQYF.

The CDR3 loop reads CASIGGRSNTEAFF. The CDR3 nucleotides are TGCGCCAGCATTGGGGGCAGATCGAACACTGAAGCTTTCTTT. The V gene is TRBV5-1, the J gene TRBJ1-1; a weak D match, TRBD1 (6 bases). V was pared by 6 bases and J by 1 base, with 13 bases between. Per the germline V gene, CDR1 is SGHRS and CDR2 is YFSETQ. The length of the CDR3 is 14 residues.

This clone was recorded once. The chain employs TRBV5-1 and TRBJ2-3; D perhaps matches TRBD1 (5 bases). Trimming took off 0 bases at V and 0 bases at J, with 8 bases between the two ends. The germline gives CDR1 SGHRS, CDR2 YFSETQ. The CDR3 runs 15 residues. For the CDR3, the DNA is TGCGCCAGCAGCTTGGGGACAACTAGCACAGATACGCAGTATTTT. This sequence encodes CASSLGTTSTDTQYF.

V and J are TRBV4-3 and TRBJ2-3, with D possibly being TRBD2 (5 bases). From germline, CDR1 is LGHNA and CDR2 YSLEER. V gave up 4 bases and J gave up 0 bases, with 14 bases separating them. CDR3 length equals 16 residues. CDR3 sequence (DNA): TGCGCCAGCAGCCTCTCACGGGGTAAGAGCACAGATACGCAGTATTTT. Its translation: CASSLSRGKSTDTQYF.